The T cell receptor beta chain under discussion was sequenced for a study of OX40 agonist ivuxolimab in advanced cancers. Study-level background: The costimulatory receptor OX40 (CD134) was targeted by ivuxolimab, a fully human IgG2 agonistic monoclonal antibody. Intravenous ivuxolimab was administered to patients every 2 weeks at six dose levels: 0.01, 0.1, 0.3, 1.5, 3 and 10 mg/kg. Of the 50 to 55 dose-escalation patients, hepatocellular carcinoma was present in about 20, melanoma in roughly 15, renal cell carcinoma in 9 and head and neck cancer in 9. The dose-escalation cohort was approximately 83% male with a mean age of around 62 years, ranging from 23 to 79. Patients were allowed to have had prior anti-PD-1, anti-PD-L1 or anti-CTLA-4 therapy, and 30% to 40% of the dose-escalation patients had previously received checkpoint inhibitors. Three dose-escalation patients achieved partial responses, one with hepatocellular carcinoma and two with cutaneous melanoma. The point of sequencing TCRbeta in the periphery was to test whether ivuxolimab changed TCR sequence diversity and drove clonal T-cell expansion. The monotherapy dose-escalation portion (N ≈ 55 patients) of the phase I ivuxolimab trial is reported in the paper. Summary of the overall study and its limitations: In the 0.1-3.0 mg/kg groups, partial responders were among the patients with the lowest normalized peripheral clonal expansion, particularly in CD8+ T cells. Low levels of normalized T-cell clonal expansion were also seen in some nonresponding patients. The antigen specificity of the peripheral T cells that underwent clonal expansion was not determined. At doses from 0.1 to 3.0 mg/kg, clonal expansion was seen in both CD4+ and CD8+ blood T cells between baseline and week 6. After ivuxolimab, more expanded clones were found on average in CD8+ T cells than in CD4+ T cells.

The trial excluded patients who had a history of autoimmune disease or were on systemic immunosuppression. In every dose cohort, peripheral blood was drawn for TCR sequencing at baseline, cycle 4 day 1, and cycle 7 day 1. Samples were obtained from an open-label, multicenter, first-in-human phase I dose-escalation trial of ivuxolimab. The trial enrolled adults with locally advanced or metastatic head and neck squamous cell, hepatocellular, melanoma or renal cell carcinoma. Before TCR sequencing, CD4+ T cells and CD8+ T cells were sorted from peripheral blood as separate populations. To sequence the TCRbeta CDR3 region, genomic DNA was isolated from the sorted cells. The immunoSEQ Assay was used to sequence the TCRbeta CDR3 regions. This is the immuneACCESS table as TCRdb keeps it, with only in-frame sequences that have V and J called. A part of the clones is gone; compared with another copy, unresolved V genes explain less than half, and the rest is unexplained. This sample lists about 68,000 clones; roughly nine tenths were detected once. The top ten constitute around 0.31% of the sample.

As for this clone: Its specific antigen is unknown. Within one base of it there is no much larger clone, and no base qualities were kept.

V is clipped by 3 bases and J by 5 bases, and the sequence between their germline boundaries is 22 bases long. Its CDR3 holds 17 amino acids, cysteine through phenylalanine. Here the CDR3 DNA is all that survives: 51 bases in frame from base 1. From a lookup of the germline V gene, CDR1 and CDR2 are MGHRA and YSYEKL. The receptor was isolated from an adult with an advanced solid tumor such as melanoma, head and neck, liver or kidney cancer. This specimen consisted of CD4+ or CD8+ T cells sorted from blood, obtained in a trial of the OX40 agonist ivuxolimab. This receptor chain uses TRBV4-1 and TRBJ2-5; the D call is possibly TRBD1 or TRBD2, each sharing 5 bases. The DNA sequence follows: TGCGCCAGCAGCCAGCCCGTCCGGGGACCAAAGTTGGAGACCCAGTACTTC. It encodes CASSQPVRGPKLETQYF.